This TCR beta chain was captured by sequencing in a study of control samples from healthy donors and cancer patients. V was pared by 5 bases and J by 7 bases, with 23 bases between. The V gene's germline CDR1 is LNHDA and CDR2 SQIVND (reference sequence). This CDR3 has 17 residues. Data came from immunoSEQ multiplex PCR; TCRdb stores just in-frame clones and leaves some out. Seen here are tens of thousands of clones, roughly nine tenths observed once, and the top ten hold 5% to 7%. This receptor was obtained from a man aged 60 to 75 with colorectal cancer. The sample taken for sequencing was PBMCs. The rearrangement links TRBV19 to TRBJ1-4, with D possibly matching TRBD1 (5 bases). For the CDR3, the DNA is TGTGCCAGTAGTCACCTGACCGCGGACCCGGGGCGTGAAAAACTGTTTTTT. Its protein is CASSHLTADPGREKLFF.